This T cell receptor (beta chain) comes out of a study of shared clonotypes between healthy human individuals. Study outcomes and limitations: Though the depth was large, rarefaction showed that sorted-subset sequencing was incomplete.

The study drew its donors from healthy HIV-negative adults without recent acute infections or vaccinations. Concerning this clone itself: The antigen is not known.

The sorted-subset replicate PCRs were given about 200 ng DNA, which is 27,000 or so T cell genomes. The method was immunoSEQ multiplex PCR; TCRdb's version includes in-frame clones alone and lacks a portion of them. The sample carries around 510,000 clones, 90% to 96% recorded once. The CDR3 covers 13 residues. The germline V gene encodes CDR1 SQVTM and CDR2 ANQGSEA. Trimming cost V 6 bases and J 2 bases, with 13 bases left between them. The V and J genes are TRBV29-1 and TRBJ2-5; tentatively, D is TRBD1 (6 bases). Material for sequencing was naive CD4+ T cells sorted from blood. The sample's subset: CD45RA+ positively selected. The receptor's source is a woman in her thirties in good health. CDR3 sequence: CSVGQRLQETQYF. As DNA, the CDR3 is TGCAGCGTCGGACAGCGCTTACAAGAGACCCAGTACTTC.